This T cell receptor beta chain was captured in a study of OX40 agonist ivuxolimab in advanced cancers. The germline gives CDR1 SGHTA, CDR2 FQGNSA. The CDR3 extends over 17 amino acids. Trimming shortened V by 5 bases and J by 5 bases, and 24 bases separated the two germline ends. Enrollment shut out patients with autoimmune disease history or systemic immunosuppression. With regard to this clone: Its target is not known.

General study findings and limits: In CD8+ T cells, expanded clones were on average more numerous than in CD4+. Clonal expansion in partial responders at 0.1-3.0 mg/kg ranked among the lowest. Both CD4+ and CD8+ T cell populations in blood had undergone clonal expansion by week 6 at 0.1 to 3.0 mg/kg.

The table came from immunoSEQ multiplex PCR; TCRdb's copy has only in-frame clones and leaves some out. The data contain 50,000 to 65,000 clones, 80% to 95% of them seen just once; the ten biggest clones take up around a quarter. This clonotype originated in an adult with an advanced solid tumor such as melanoma, head and neck, liver or kidney cancer. J is TRBJ1-2 and V is TRBV7-2, with D tentatively TRBD1 (5 bases). Sequences were derived from CD4+ or CD8+ T cells sorted from blood, sampled in a trial of the OX40 agonist ivuxolimab. CDR3 in amino acids: CASSPGTRGSRPYGYTF. As DNA, the CDR3 is TGTGCCAGCAGCCCCGGGACGAGGGGTTCCCGCCCGTATGGCTACACCTTC.